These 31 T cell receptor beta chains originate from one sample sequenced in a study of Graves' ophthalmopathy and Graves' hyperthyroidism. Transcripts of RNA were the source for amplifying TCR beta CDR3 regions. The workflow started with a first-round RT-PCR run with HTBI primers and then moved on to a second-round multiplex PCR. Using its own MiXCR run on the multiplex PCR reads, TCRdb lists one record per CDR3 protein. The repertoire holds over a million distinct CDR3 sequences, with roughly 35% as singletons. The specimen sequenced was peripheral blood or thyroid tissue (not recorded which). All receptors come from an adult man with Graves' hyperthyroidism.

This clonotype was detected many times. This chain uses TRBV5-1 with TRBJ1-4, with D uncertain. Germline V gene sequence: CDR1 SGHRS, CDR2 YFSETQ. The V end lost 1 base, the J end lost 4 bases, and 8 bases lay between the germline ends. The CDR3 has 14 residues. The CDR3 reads CASSLLRFNEKLFF. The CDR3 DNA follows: TGCGCCAGCAGCTTGTTGAGGTTTAATGAAAAACTGTTTTTT.

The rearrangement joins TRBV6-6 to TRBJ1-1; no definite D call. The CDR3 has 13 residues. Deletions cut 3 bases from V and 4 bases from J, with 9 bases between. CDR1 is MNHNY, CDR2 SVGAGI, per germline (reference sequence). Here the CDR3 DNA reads TGTGCCAGCAGTTATTCGAGGAGCACTGAAGCTTTCTTT. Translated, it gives CASSYSRSTEAFF.

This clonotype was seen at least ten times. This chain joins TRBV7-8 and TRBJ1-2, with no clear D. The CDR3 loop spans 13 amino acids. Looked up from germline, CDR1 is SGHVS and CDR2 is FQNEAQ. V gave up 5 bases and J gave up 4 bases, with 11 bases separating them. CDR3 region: CASSQSNSYGYTF. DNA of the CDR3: TGTGCCAGCAGCCAGTCCAACAGCTATGGCTACACCTTC.

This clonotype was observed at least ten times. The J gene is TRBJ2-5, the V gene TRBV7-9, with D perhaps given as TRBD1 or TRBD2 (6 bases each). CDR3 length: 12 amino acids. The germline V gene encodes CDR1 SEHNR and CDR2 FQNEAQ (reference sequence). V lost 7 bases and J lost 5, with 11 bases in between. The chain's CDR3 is CASNGGRETQYF. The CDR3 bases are TGTGCCAGCAACGGGGGCCGGGAGACCCAGTACTTC.

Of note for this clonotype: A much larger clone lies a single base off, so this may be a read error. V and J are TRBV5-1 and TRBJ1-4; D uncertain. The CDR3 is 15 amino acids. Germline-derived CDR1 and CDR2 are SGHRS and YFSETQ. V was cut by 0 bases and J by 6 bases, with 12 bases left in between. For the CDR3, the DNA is TGCGCCAGCAGCTTGGACGGGCAGGCCTATGAAAAACTGTTTTTT. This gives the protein CASSLDGQAYEKLFF.

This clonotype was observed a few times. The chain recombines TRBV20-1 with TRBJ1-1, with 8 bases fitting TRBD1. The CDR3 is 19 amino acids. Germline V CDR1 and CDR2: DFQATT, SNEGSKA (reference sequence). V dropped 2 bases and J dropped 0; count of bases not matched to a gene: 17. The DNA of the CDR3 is TGCAGTGCTAGACCATATCCCGGACAGGGTCGTTCGTTGAACACTGAAGCTTTCTTT. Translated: CSARPYPGQGRSLNTEAFF.

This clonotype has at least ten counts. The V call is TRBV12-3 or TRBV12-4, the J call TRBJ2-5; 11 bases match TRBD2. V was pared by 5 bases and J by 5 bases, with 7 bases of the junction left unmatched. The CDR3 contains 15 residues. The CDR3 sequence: CASSVSRTSGETQYF. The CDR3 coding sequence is TGTGCCAGCAGTGTCTCTAGGACTAGCGGGGAGACCCAGTACTTC.

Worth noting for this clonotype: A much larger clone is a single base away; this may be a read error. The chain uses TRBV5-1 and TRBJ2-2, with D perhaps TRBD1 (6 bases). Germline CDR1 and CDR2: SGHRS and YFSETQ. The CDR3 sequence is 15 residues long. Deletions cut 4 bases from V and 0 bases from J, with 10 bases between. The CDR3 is CASSQTGTNTGELFF. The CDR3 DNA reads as TGCGCCAGCAGCCAAACAGGGACGAACACCGGGGAGCTGTTTTTT.

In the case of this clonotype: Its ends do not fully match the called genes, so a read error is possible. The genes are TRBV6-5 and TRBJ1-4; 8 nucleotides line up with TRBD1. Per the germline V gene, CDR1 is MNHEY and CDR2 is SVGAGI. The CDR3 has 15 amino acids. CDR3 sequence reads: CASNYSPGQDEKLFF. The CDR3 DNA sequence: TGTGCCAGCAATTACTCCCCGGGACAGGATGAAAAACTGTTTTTT.

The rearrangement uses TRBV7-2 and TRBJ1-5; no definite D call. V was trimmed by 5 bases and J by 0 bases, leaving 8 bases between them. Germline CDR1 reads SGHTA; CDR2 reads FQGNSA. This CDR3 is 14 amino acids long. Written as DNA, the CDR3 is TGTGCCAGCAGCGTACAGCCTAGCAATCAGCCCCAGCATTTT. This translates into CASSVQPSNQPQHF.

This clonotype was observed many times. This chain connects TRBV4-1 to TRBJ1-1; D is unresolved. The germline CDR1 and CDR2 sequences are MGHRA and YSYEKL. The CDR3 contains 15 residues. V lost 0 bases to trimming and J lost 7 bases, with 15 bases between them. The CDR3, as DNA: TGCGCCAGCAGCCAAGATTGGACCAAGGAGGGTGAAGCTTTCTTT. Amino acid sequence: CASSQDWTKEGEAFF.

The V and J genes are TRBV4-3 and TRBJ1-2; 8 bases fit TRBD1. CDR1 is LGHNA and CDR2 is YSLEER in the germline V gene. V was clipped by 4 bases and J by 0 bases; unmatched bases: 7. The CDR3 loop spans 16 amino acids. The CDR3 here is CASSLHRGLTNYGYTF. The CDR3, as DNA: TGCGCCAGCAGCCTCCACAGGGGGTTAACTAACTATGGCTACACCTTC.

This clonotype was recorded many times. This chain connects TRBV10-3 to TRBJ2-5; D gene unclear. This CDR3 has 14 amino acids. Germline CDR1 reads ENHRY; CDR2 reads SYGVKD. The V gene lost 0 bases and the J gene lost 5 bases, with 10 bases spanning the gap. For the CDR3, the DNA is TGTGCCATCAGTGAGTCTCCAGGTGGGGAGACCCAGTACTTC. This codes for CAISESPGGETQYF.

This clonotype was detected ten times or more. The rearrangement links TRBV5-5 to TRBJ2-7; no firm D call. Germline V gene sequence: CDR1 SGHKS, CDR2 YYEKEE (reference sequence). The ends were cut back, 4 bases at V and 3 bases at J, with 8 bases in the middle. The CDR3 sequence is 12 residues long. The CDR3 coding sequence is TGTGCCAGCAGCGTCGGGTTCTACGAGCAGTACTTC. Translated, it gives CASSVGFYEQYF.

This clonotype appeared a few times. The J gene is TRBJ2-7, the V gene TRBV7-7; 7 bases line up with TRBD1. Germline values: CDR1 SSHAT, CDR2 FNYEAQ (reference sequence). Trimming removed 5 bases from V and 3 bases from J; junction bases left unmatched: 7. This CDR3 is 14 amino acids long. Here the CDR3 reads CASSTGTAVYEQYF. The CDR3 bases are TGTGCCAGCAGCACCGGGACAGCTGTCTACGAGCAGTACTTC.

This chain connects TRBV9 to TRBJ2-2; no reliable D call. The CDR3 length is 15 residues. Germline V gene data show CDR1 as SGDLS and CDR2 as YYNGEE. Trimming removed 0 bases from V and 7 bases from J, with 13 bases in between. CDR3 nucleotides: TGTGCCAGCAGCGTAGGTGGAAGAGAAATCGGGGAGCTGTTTTTT. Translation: CASSVGGREIGELFF.

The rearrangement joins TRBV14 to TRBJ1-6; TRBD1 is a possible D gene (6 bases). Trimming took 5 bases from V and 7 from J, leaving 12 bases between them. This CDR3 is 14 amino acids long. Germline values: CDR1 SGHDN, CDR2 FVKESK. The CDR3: CASSAGDANSPLHF. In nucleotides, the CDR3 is TGTGCCAGCAGCGCAGGGGACGCAAATTCACCCCTCCACTTT.

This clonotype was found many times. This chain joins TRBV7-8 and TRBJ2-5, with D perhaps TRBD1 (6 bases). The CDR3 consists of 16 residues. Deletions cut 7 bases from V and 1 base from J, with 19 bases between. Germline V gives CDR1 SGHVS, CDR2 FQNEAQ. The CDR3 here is CASTPLGTKGQETQYF. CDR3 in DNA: TGTGCCAGCACCCCTCTTGGGACAAAGGGCCAAGAGACCCAGTACTTC.

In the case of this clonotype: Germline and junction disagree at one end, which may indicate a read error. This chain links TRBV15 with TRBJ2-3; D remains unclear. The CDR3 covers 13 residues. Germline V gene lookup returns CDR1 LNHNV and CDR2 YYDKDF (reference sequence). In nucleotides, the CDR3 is TGTGCCGCCAGCAGACCCCACGGAGATACGCAGTATTTT. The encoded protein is CAASRPHGDTQYF.

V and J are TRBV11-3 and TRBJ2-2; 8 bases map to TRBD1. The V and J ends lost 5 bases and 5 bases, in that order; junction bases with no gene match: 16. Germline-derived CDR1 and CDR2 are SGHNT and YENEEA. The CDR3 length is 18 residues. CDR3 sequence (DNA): TGTGCCAGCAGCCGAACGACAGGGGATTCGCGGACGACCGGGGAGCTGTTTTTT. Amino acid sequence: CASSRTTGDSRTTGELFF.

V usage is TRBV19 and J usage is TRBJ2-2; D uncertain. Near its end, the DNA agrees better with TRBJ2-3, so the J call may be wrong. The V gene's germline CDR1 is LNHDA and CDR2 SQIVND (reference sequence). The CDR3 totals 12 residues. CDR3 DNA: TGTGCCAGTAAATGGGGTGCAGATACGCAGTATTTT. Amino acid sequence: CASKWGADTQYF.

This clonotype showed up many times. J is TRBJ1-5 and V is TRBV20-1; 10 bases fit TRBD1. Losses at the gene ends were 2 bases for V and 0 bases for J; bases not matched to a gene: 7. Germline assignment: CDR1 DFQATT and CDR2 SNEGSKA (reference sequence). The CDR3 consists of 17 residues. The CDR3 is CSARRGQGVYSNQPQHF. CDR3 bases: TGCAGTGCTAGACGTGGACAGGGGGTTTATAGCAATCAGCCCCAGCATTTT.

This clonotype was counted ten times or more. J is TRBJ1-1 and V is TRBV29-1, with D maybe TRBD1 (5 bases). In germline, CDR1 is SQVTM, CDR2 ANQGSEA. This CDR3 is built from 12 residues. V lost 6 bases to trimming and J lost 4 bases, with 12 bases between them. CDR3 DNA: TGCAGCGTCCGGGACCTGAGCACTGAAGCTTTCTTT. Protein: CSVRDLSTEAFF.

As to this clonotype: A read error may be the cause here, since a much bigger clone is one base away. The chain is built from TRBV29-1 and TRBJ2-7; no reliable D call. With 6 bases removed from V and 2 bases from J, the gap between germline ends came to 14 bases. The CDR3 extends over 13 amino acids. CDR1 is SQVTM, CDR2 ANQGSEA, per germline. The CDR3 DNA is TGCAGCGTCGCCGCGGACCAGACCTACGAGCAGTACTTC. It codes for CSVAADQTYEQYF.

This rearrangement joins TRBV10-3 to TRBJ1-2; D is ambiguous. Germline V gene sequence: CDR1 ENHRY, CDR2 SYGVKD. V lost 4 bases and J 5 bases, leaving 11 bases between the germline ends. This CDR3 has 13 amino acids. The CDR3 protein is CAISVGPAYGYTF. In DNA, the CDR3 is TGTGCCATCAGTGTAGGGCCGGCGTATGGCTACACCTTC.

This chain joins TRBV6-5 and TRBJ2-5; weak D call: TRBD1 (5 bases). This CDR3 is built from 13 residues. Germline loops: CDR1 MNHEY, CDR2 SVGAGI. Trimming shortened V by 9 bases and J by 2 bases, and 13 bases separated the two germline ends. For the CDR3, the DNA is TGTGCCAGTGCTGGGGCGCCACAAGAGACCCAGTACTTC. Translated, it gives CASAGAPQETQYF.

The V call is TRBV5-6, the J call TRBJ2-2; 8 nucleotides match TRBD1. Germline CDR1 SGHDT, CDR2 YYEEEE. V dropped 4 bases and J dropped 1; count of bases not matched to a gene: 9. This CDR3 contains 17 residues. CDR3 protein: CASSLKTGERNTGELFF. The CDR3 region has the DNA TGTGCCAGCAGCCTTAAGACAGGGGAACGGAACACCGGGGAGCTGTTTTTT.

CDR3 sequence: CASRGTGSFSEQYF. The CDR3 DNA sequence: TGTGCCAGCAGGGGGACAGGCTCCTTTAGTGAGCAGTACTTC. This chain connects TRBV25-1 to TRBJ2-7; 8 nucleotides agree with TRBD1. The CDR3 sequence is 14 residues long. The V gene end was trimmed by 6 bases and the J gene end by 7 bases; junction bases not matched to a gene: 11. Germline V CDR1 and CDR2: MGHDK, SYGVNS.

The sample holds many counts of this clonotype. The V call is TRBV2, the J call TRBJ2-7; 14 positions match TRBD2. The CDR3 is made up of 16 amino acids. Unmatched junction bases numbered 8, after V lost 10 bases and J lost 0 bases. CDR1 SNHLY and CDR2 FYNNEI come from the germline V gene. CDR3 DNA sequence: TGTGCCACCGGGACTAGCGGGGGTTCCCTCTCCTACGAGCAGTACTTC. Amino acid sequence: CATGTSGGSLSYEQYF.

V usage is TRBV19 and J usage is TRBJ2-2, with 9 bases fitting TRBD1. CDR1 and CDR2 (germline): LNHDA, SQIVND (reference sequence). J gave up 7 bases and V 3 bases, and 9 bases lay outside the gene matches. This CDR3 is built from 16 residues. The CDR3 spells CASSIYRDRDHGELFF. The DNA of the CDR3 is TGTGCCAGTAGTATTTATCGGGACAGGGACCACGGGGAGCTGTTTTTT.

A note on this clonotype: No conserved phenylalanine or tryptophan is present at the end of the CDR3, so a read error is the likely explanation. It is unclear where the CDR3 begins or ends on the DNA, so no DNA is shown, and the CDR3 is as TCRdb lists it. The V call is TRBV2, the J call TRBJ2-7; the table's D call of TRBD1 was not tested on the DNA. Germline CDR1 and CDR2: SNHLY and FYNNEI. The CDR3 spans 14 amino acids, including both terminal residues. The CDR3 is CASRKAPNRGPPYL.